The 2 T cell receptor beta chains in this list originate from one sample, sequenced in a study of tumor and adjacent non-tumor tissue in lung cancer. RNA was extracted from bulk tissue without any cell sorting. TCRbeta libraries were built with three rounds of nested PCR, modified from ARM-PCR. TCRdb re-called the multiplex PCR reads through MiXCR, storing one row per CDR3 protein. The sample carries under 150,000 distinct CDR3 sequences, 60% to 70% recorded once. The specimen was lung tumor tissue. These receptors were collected from a man aged 30 to 45 with non-small cell lung cancer.

Concerning this clonotype: A read error is possible here, since a much larger clone lies one base away. The chain is built from TRBV6-2 or TRBV6-3 and TRBJ1-2; D is unclear. The CDR3 contains 13 residues. CDR1 MNHEY and CDR2 SVGEGT come from the germline V gene. CDR3 protein: CASSYGRNYDYTF. The CDR3 bases are TGTGCCAGCAGTTATGGGCGTAACTATGACTACACCTTC.

This clonotype came up many times. This rearrangement joins TRBV10-3 to TRBJ1-3; unclear D gene. Looked up from germline, CDR1 is ENHRY and CDR2 is SYGVKD. The CDR3 length is 15 residues. V lost 6 bases to trimming and J lost 2 bases, with 14 bases between them. The CDR3 region is CAISSRTRPGNTIYF. The CDR3 nucleotides are TGTGCCATCAGCTCCAGGACCCGACCTGGAAACACCATATATTTT.